These 30 T cell receptor beta chains share one sample of origin, sequenced in a study of cytomegalovirus exposure and HLA in healthy donors. Vbeta (60) and Jbeta (13) primers were used in the PCR. Sequencing used immunoSEQ multiplex PCR; TCRdb keeps in-frame clones, though not all of them. The sample lists about 130,000 clones, approximately 83% seen once, with approximately 3.4% in the top ten. The sequencing input was PBMCs. The receptor set was obtained from a middle-aged man in good health and CMV-seronegative.

On this clone: One end of the junction varies from germline; a read error may be responsible. This sample includes further DNA sequences coding for the same CDR3. The genes are TRBV7-9 and TRBJ2-1, with 12 bases aligning to TRBD2. The germline V gene encodes CDR1 SEHNR and CDR2 FQNEAQ (reference sequence). This CDR3 has 16 residues. This CDR3 reads CASSLAGGLSYNEQFF. DNA for the CDR3: TGTGCCAGCAGCCTAGCGGGGGGGCTGTCGTACAATGAGCAGTTCTTC.

The rearrangement links TRBV2 to TRBJ2-5; 8 nucleotides agree with TRBD2. The CDR3 runs to 17 residues. Germline CDR1 is SNHLY and CDR2 is FYNNEI. The junction had 14 bases not matched to a gene; V was cut back by 5 bases and J by 3 bases. The DNA of the CDR3 is TGTGCCAGCAGTAACCCTCCAGGGCGGGGGGCAGAAGAGACCCAGTACTTC. It encodes CASSNPPGRGAEETQYF.

The genes are TRBV15 and TRBJ2-2; the match to TRBD1 covers 8 bases. This CDR3 has 18 residues. Germline V gives CDR1 LNHNV, CDR2 YYDKDF (reference sequence). J was trimmed by 3 bases and V by 2 bases; bases with no gene match: 11. The CDR3 reads CATSRSSPGQAHTGELFF. The CDR3 region has the DNA TGTGCCACCAGCAGATCTTCGCCGGGACAGGCTCACACCGGGGAGCTGTTTTTT. Based on the CDR3 plus reference TRBV15 and TRBJ2-2, the full variable domain is DAMVIQNPRYQVTQFGKPVTLSCSQTLNHNVMYWYQQKSSQAPKLLFHYYDKDFNNEADTPDNFQSRRPNTSFCFLDIRSPGLGDTAMYLCATSRSSPGQAHTGELFFGEGSRLTVL.

On this clone: Its ends do not fully match the called genes, so a read error is possible. The CDR3 coding sequence is TGTGCCAGCAGGTTAACGGCAGGGTTGCCTGAAGCTTTCTTT. Protein product: CASRLTAGLPEAFF. J is TRBJ1-1 and V is TRBV7-3, with a tentative D call TRBD1 (5 bases). Germline V gives CDR1 SGHTA, CDR2 FQGTGA. CDR3 length equals 14 residues.

The gene calls are TRBV9 and TRBJ1-2; 7 bases are shared with TRBD1. CDR1 SGDLS and CDR2 YYNGEE come from the germline V gene. The CDR3 loop spans 13 amino acids. Unmatched junction bases numbered 2, after V lost 4 bases and J lost 2 bases. The CDR3 sequence is CASSPQGNYGYTF. The CDR3 region has the DNA TGTGCCAGCAGCCCACAGGGGAACTATGGCTACACCTTC.

This chain connects TRBV7-2 to TRBJ2-1, with D perhaps TRBD2 (10 bases). This CDR3 has 17 residues. Trimming stripped 7 bases from V and 6 bases from J, with 25 bases between. The germline CDR1 and CDR2 sequences are SGHTA and FQGNSA. The CDR3 region is CASNRGLAGAASNEQFF. In DNA, the CDR3 is TGTGCCAGCAACAGGGGGCTAGCGGGAGCGGCCTCCAATGAGCAGTTCTTC.

The chain combines TRBV5-1 with TRBJ2-1; weak D call: TRBD2 (5 bases). The CDR3 length is 13 residues. From germline, CDR1 is SGHRS and CDR2 YFSETQ. V lost 4 bases and J lost 9, with 14 bases in between. CDR3 region: CASSGSFRTEQFF. For the CDR3, the DNA is TGCGCCAGCAGCGGGAGTTTCCGGACTGAGCAGTTCTTC.

J is TRBJ2-7 and V is TRBV30, with 10 bases that match TRBD1. The CDR3 extends over 12 amino acids. The junction had 4 bases not matched to a gene; V was cut back by 3 bases and J by 8 bases. Germline V gene lookup returns CDR1 GTSNPN and CDR2 SVGIG (reference sequence). In nucleotides, the CDR3 is TGTGCCTGGAGCGGGACAGGGGTTCAGCAGTACTTC. This translates into CAWSGTGVQQYF. Using reference TRBV30 and TRBJ2-7 for the parts outside the CDR3, the full variable domain is SQTIHQWPATLVQPVGSPLSLECTVEGTSNPNLYWYRQAAGRGLQLLFYSVGIGQISSEVPQNLSASRPQDRQFILSSKKLLLSDSGFYLCAWSGTGVQQYFGPGTRLTVT.

The gene calls are TRBV19 and TRBJ2-7, with D perhaps TRBD2 (5 bases). The length of the CDR3 is 19 residues. The V end was cut by 4 bases, the J end by 6 bases, with 31 bases between. Germline CDR1 reads LNHDA; CDR2 reads SQIVND (reference sequence). CDR3 amino acids: CASSTIPAFPGGLSGEQYF. The CDR3, as DNA: TGTGCCAGTAGTACCATCCCCGCCTTCCCTGGCGGGCTCTCGGGCGAGCAGTACTTC.

The CDR3 reads CASSSAGQLDGYTF. The CDR3 DNA reads TGTGCCAGCAGCTCCGCGGGACAGCTTGATGGCTACACCTTC. This chain uses TRBV5-6 with TRBJ1-2; 7 nucleotides line up with TRBD1. The germline V gene has CDR1 SGHDT and CDR2 YYEEEE. There are 14 residues in the CDR3. The ends lost 3 bases at V and 6 bases at J; junction bases unmatched: 8. Variable domain in full (rest from reference TRBV5-6 and TRBJ1-2): DAGVTQSPTHLIKTRGQQVTLRCSPKSGHDTVSWYQQALGQGPQFIFQYYEEEERQRGNFPDRFSGHQFPNYSSELNVNALLLGDSALYLCASSSAGQLDGYTFGSGTRLTVV.

CDR3 residues: CASRRQGVGYEQYF. CDR3 DNA sequence: TGTGCCAGCAGAAGACAGGGGGTTGGCTACGAGCAGTACTTC. The V and J genes are TRBV6-5 and TRBJ2-7; 9 positions agree with TRBD1. V was pared by 6 bases and J by 3 bases, with 6 bases of the junction left unmatched. The CDR3 spans 14 residues. Germline values: CDR1 MNHEY, CDR2 SVGAGI.

CDR3 residues: CASSFLSYEQYF. The DNA of the CDR3 is TGTGCCAGCAGCTTTCTCTCCTACGAGCAGTACTTC. The rearrangement uses TRBV7-9 and TRBJ2-7; D remains ambiguous. Trimming removed 3 bases from V and 0 bases from J, with 3 bases in between. Germline V gene sequence: CDR1 SEHNR, CDR2 FQNEAQ (reference sequence). This CDR3 contains 12 residues.

This clone has only one observation. CDR3 residues: CASSYLASSSYNEQFF. The CDR3 DNA reads TGTGCCAGCAGCTACCTAGCGTCGAGCTCCTACAATGAGCAGTTCTTC. The rearrangement links TRBV28 to TRBJ2-1, with D perhaps matching TRBD2 (6 bases). This CDR3 has 16 residues. Germline values: CDR1 MDHEN, CDR2 SYDVKM. V gave up 6 bases and J gave up 0 bases, with 15 bases separating them.

This clone was detected only a few times. The CDR3 sequence: CASGLALGKWFAPYEQYF. The CDR3 DNA reads as TGTGCTAGTGGTTTGGCACTCGGTAAGTGGTTCGCGCCCTACGAGCAGTACTTC. The rearrangement joins TRBV12-5 to TRBJ2-7, with D unresolved. With 1 base removed from V and 2 bases from J, the gap between germline ends came to 21 bases. CDR3 length: 18 amino acids. Germline V gene sequence: CDR1 LGHNT, CDR2 FRNRAP.

DNA of the CDR3: TGTGCCAGCTCGGAGGGGCTGTTAACTAATGAAAAACTGTTTTTT. It yields the protein CASSEGLLTNEKLFF. This chain joins TRBV7-2 and TRBJ1-4; D might be TRBD1 (5 bases). The CDR3 spans 15 residues. CDR1 is SGHTA and CDR2 is FQGNSA in the germline V gene. V lost 8 bases to trimming and J lost 1 base, with 14 bases between them.

The rearrangement links TRBV7-9 to TRBJ1-1; D unclear. V lost 7 bases and J lost 6, with 12 bases in between. The CDR3 has 12 amino acids. The V gene's germline CDR1 is SEHNR and CDR2 FQNEAQ (reference sequence). The CDR3: CASTFGRAEAFF. The CDR3 DNA follows: TGTGCCAGCACCTTTGGGCGCGCTGAAGCTTTCTTT.

The rearrangement links TRBV28 to TRBJ2-5; D is perhaps TRBD1 (5 bases). Germline V gives CDR1 MDHEN, CDR2 SYDVKM. The CDR3 extends over 16 amino acids. The V gene lost 5 bases and the J gene lost 5 bases, with 21 bases spanning the gap. CDR3 loop: CASSPNLQVSGETQYF. The CDR3 DNA is TGTGCCAGCAGTCCGAATTTACAGGTCTCAGGGGAGACCCAGTACTTC. Filled out from reference TRBV28 and TRBJ2-5, the complete variable domain reads DVKVTQSSRYLVKRTGEKVFLECVQDMDHENMFWYRQDPGLGLRLIYFSYDVKMKEKGDIPEGYSVSREKKERFSLILESASTNQTSMYLCASSPNLQVSGETQYFGPGTRLLVL.

V is TRBV19 and J is TRBJ2-7, with a weak D call TRBD2 (6 bases). V dropped 6 bases and J dropped 4 bases, with 13 bases sitting between them. This CDR3 has 13 amino acids. In germline, CDR1 is LNHDA, CDR2 SQIVND (reference sequence). DNA of the CDR3: TGTGCCAGTAGCCAAAGTCGGGGGTACGAGCAGTACTTC. It yields the protein CASSQSRGYEQYF.

V is TRBV7-8 and J is TRBJ1-4; weak D call: TRBD1 (5 bases). Trimming cost V 5 bases and J 8 bases, with 15 bases left between them. Germline CDR1 SGHVS, CDR2 FQNEAQ. The CDR3 spans 14 residues. The CDR3 coding sequence is TGTGCCAGCAGCCAGGACATCTTCGGCGAAAAACTGTTTTTT. Protein product: CASSQDIFGEKLFF.

The CDR3 here is CASTSPRTGQDRQYF. The CDR3 DNA reads as TGTGCCAGCACCTCTCCCAGGACCGGCCAGGACAGGCAGTATTTT. V is TRBV6-5 and J is TRBJ2-3, with a weak D call TRBD1 (6 bases). CDR3 length: 15 residues. V lost 7 bases to trimming and J lost 11 bases, with 25 bases between them. Germline V gene lookup returns CDR1 MNHEY and CDR2 SVGAGI.

The chain couples TRBV28 to TRBJ1-2; 8 bases fit TRBD1. Germline assignment: CDR1 MDHEN and CDR2 SYDVKM. Trimming at V came to 4 bases and at J to 4 bases, leaving 8 bases not matched to a gene. CDR3 length equals 15 residues. The CDR3 is CASSSPGTGSYGYTF. As DNA, the CDR3 is TGTGCCAGCAGTTCTCCGGGGACAGGATCCTATGGCTACACCTTC.

The V gene is TRBV27, the J gene TRBJ2-2; D is possibly TRBD2 (7 bases). CDR1 and CDR2 (germline): MNHEY, SMNVEV (reference sequence). The V end was cut by 3 bases, the J end by 7 bases, with 15 bases between. This CDR3 contains 15 residues. The CDR3, as DNA: TGTGCCAGCAGTTTTTCGGGGGGCGTCGGCGGGGAGCTGTTTTTT. Its translation: CASSFSGGVGGELFF.

CDR3 sequence: CASSYSNSGEKLFF. The CDR3 coding sequence is TGTGCCAGCAGTTACTCGAACAGCGGTGAAAAACTGTTTTTT. This rearrangement joins TRBV6-5 to TRBJ1-4; D unclear. V lost 0 bases, J lost 7 bases, and 9 bases lay in between. The CDR3 is made up of 14 amino acids. Germline CDR1 MNHEY, CDR2 SVGAGI.

The count of this clone is one. V and J are TRBV19 and TRBJ1-3, with TRBD1 identical over 8 bases. This CDR3 spans 14 amino acids. J lost 3 bases, V lost 7 bases, and 5 bases had no gene match. The germline V gene has CDR1 LNHDA and CDR2 SQIVND (reference sequence). DNA of the CDR3: TGTGCCAGTAACGACAGGGGAGTTGGAAACACCATATATTTT. Its protein is CASNDRGVGNTIYF. Together with reference TRBV19 and TRBJ1-3, the CDR3 gives the full variable domain: DGGITQSPKYLFRKEGQNVTLSCEQNLNHDAMYWYRQDPGQGLRLIYYSQIVNDFQKGDIAEGYSVSREKKESFPLTVTSAQKNPTAFYLCASNDRGVGNTIYFGEGSWLTVV.

This chain joins TRBV5-6 and TRBJ2-7; D is ambiguous. V was shortened by 7 bases and J by 2 bases, with 10 bases between the two germline ends. The V gene's germline CDR1 is SGHDT and CDR2 YYEEEE. CDR3 length equals 12 residues. Written as DNA, the CDR3 is TGTGCCAGCGGGCGATTCACCTACGAGCAGTACTTC. It yields the protein CASGRFTYEQYF.

This sequence joins TRBV12-2 and TRBJ1-2; whether TRBD1, the table's D call, matches the DNA was not checked. TRBV12-2 has pseudogene status. This CDR3 contains 14 residues. The CDR3 DNA sequence: TGTGCAAGTCGCTCGGGACAGGGAAGGGATGGCTACACCTTC. It is translated as CASRSGQGRDGYTF.

This rearrangement joins TRBV11-2 to TRBJ2-7; D is possibly TRBD1 (5 bases). Trimming removed 5 bases from V and 3 bases from J, with 8 bases in between. The V gene's germline CDR1 is SGHAT and CDR2 FQNNGV. The CDR3 contains 12 residues. The CDR3 DNA is TGTGCCAGCAGCCAGACAGACTACGAGCAGTACTTC. As protein: CASSQTDYEQYF.

The sample holds one count of this clone. DNA of the CDR3: TGCGCCAGCAGACATTGGTATTACACTGAAGCTTTCTTT. It translates to CASRHWYYTEAFF. The genes are TRBV10-1 and TRBJ1-1; D is unclear. Germline-derived CDR1 and CDR2 are WNHNN and SYGVQD (reference sequence). Trimming left V 6 bases short and J 3 bases short, with 11 bases between. The CDR3 covers 13 residues.

This chain links TRBV5-4 with TRBJ1-1, with 7 bases that match TRBD1. The germline CDR1 and CDR2 sequences are SGHNT and YYREEE (reference sequence). The V gene end was trimmed by 0 bases and the J gene end by 5 bases; junction bases not matched to a gene: 4. This CDR3 spans 14 amino acids. The chain's CDR3 is CASSLDQGGTEAFF. For the CDR3, the DNA is TGTGCCAGCAGCTTGGACCAGGGGGGTACTGAAGCTTTCTTT.

This clone turned up a few times. The rearrangement joins TRBV7-2 to TRBJ1-5; no clear D. The V gene's germline CDR1 is SGHTA and CDR2 FQGNSA. V was pared by 5 bases and J by 1 base, with 15 bases between. The CDR3 covers 16 residues. The CDR3: CASSPGLGYSNQPQHF. CDR3 in DNA: TGTGCCAGCAGCCCAGGTCTGGGCTACAGCAATCAGCCCCAGCATTTT.